A single sample is the source of the 11 T cell receptor beta chains below, sequenced in a study of cytomegalovirus exposure and HLA in healthy donors. This PCR relied on a set of 60 Vbeta primers and 13 Jbeta primers. Using immunoSEQ multiplex PCR, the repertoire was profiled, and TCRdb retains in-frame clones only, with some absent. In all, the sample yields 150,000 to 200,000 clones. The sample consisted of PBMCs. The receptors originated from a boy younger than 18 in good health and CMV-seronegative.

The chain employs TRBV5-1 and TRBJ2-5, with a weak D call TRBD1 (6 bases). The CDR3 contains 13 residues. Germline V gene lookup returns CDR1 SGHRS and CDR2 YFSETQ. Trimming left V 8 bases short and J 4 bases short, with 15 bases between. This CDR3 is CAREWIRGETQYF. CDR3 bases: TGCGCCAGAGAGTGGATCAGGGGAGAGACCCAGTACTTC.

CDR3 DNA sequence: TGTGCCAGCAGCCCTACCGGGACAGTCGAAAACATTCAGTACTTC. Translated, it gives CASSPTGTVENIQYF. The rearrangement uses TRBV5-5 and TRBJ2-4; 7 bases match TRBD1. The CDR3 has 15 residues. Per the germline V gene, CDR1 is SGHKS and CDR2 is YYEKEE (reference sequence). The J segment lost 5 bases and the V segment lost 4 bases, leaving 9 bases of the junction unmatched.

This sequence joins TRBV7-6 and TRBJ1-2, with TRBD1 matching over 8 bases. The CDR3 runs 15 residues. Germline V gene lookup returns CDR1 SGHVS and CDR2 FNYEAQ. V was clipped by 5 bases and J by 6 bases; unmatched bases: 11. CDR3: CASSQAGQAPDGYTF. In DNA form, the CDR3 reads TGTGCCAGCAGCCAAGCGGGACAGGCCCCCGATGGCTACACCTTC.

The chain combines TRBV25-1 with TRBJ1-6; TRBD1 matches 7 bases. V gave up 9 bases and J gave up 8 bases; unmatched junction bases: 7. The CDR3 sequence is 13 residues long. Germline V gives CDR1 MGHDK, CDR2 SYGVNS. The CDR3 bases are TGTGCCAGTCAGGACAGGTTCGATTCACCCCTCCACTTT. As protein: CASQDRFDSPLHF.

The chain uses TRBV30 and TRBJ2-7, with 8 bases identical to TRBD2. CDR3 length: 14 amino acids. CDR1 GTSNPN and CDR2 SVGIG come from the germline V gene (reference sequence). The V and J ends lost 7 bases and 2 bases, in that order; junction bases with no gene match: 10. CDR3 sequence reads: CASSPAGVAYEQYF. In nucleotides, the CDR3 is TGTGCCTCCTCCCCAGCGGGGGTCGCCTACGAGCAGTACTTC.

J is TRBJ1-1 and V is TRBV6-6, with D perhaps matching TRBD1 (5 bases). CDR1 is MNHNY, CDR2 SVGAGI, per germline (reference sequence). CDR3 length equals 15 residues. Trimming left V 2 bases short and J 4 bases short, with 14 bases between. The CDR3 DNA sequence: TGTGCCAGCAGTTACGGGGCAGCATGGGGCACTGAAGCTTTCTTT. Its protein is CASSYGAAWGTEAFF.

V is TRBV9 and J is TRBJ2-3; D might be TRBD2 (6 bases). The CDR3 contains 15 residues. Trimming removed 2 bases from V and 5 bases from J, with 15 bases in between. Looked up from germline, CDR1 is SGDLS and CDR2 is YYNGEE. CDR3 nucleotides: TGTGCCAGCAGCGTTCGACTAGTCAGTGAAGATACGCAGTATTTT. Its protein is CASSVRLVSEDTQYF.

J is TRBJ1-1 and V is TRBV29-1; no clear D. Germline-derived CDR1 and CDR2 are SQVTM and ANQGSEA. The length of the CDR3 is 11 residues. Trimming removed 8 bases at V and 2 bases at J, with 9 bases between. CDR3 DNA: TGCAGCTTTTCCCAAAACACTGAAGCTTTCTTT. Its translation: CSFSQNTEAFF.

The rearrangement uses TRBV29-1 and TRBJ1-2; TRBD1 aligns across 7 bases. J gave up 2 bases and V 1 base, and 7 bases lay outside the gene matches. Germline CDR1 SQVTM, CDR2 ANQGSEA. CDR3 length: 15 amino acids. CDR3 amino acids: CSVEVTTGWNYGYTF. The CDR3 DNA is TGCAGCGTTGAAGTTACGACAGGGTGGAACTATGGCTACACCTTC.

V and J are TRBV7-9 and TRBJ2-7; TRBD2 might be the D (6 bases). There are 15 residues in the CDR3. Looked up from germline, CDR1 is SEHNR and CDR2 is FQNEAQ (reference sequence). The V end was cut by 3 bases, the J end by 2 bases, with 14 bases between. In nucleotides, the CDR3 is TGTGCCAGCAGCTTTGGAGGGGCGAGGACCTACGAGCAGTACTTC. Protein sequence: CASSFGGARTYEQYF.

The chain links TRBV5-4 to TRBJ2-5, with 8 bases matching TRBD1. Germline loops: CDR1 SGHNT, CDR2 YYREEE (reference sequence). There are 14 residues in the CDR3. V lost 3 bases to trimming and J lost 8 bases; unmatched junction nucleotides: 9. CDR3 DNA: TGTGCCAGCAGCTCGACAGGGGATGAGGCTACCCAGTACTTC. It encodes CASSSTGDEATQYF.